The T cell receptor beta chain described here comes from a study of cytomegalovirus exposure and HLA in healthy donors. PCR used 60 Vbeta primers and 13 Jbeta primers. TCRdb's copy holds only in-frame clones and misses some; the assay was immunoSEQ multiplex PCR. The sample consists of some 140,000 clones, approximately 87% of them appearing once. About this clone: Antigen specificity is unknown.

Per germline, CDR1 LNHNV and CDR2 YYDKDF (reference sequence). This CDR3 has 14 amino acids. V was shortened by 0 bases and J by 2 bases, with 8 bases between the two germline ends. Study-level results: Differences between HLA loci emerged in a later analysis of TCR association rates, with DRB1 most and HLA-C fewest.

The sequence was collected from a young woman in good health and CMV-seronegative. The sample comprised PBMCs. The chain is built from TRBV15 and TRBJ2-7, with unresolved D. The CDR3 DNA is TGTGCCACCAGCAGAGATCAACAAGCCTACGAGCAGTACTTC. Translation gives CATSRDQQAYEQYF.